The rows below give T cell receptor beta chains drawn from one sample of a study of blood T cell repertoires in COVID-19. Using immunoSEQ multiplex PCR, the repertoire was profiled, and TCRdb retains in-frame clones only, with some absent. The sample lists around 180,000 clones; approximately 85% were seen once. What was sequenced was peripheral blood. These receptors were taken from an elderly man with COVID-19, enrolled during active disease. Each CDR3 is given with its conserved first and last residue. Each record gives: CDR3 protein, CDR3 DNA, clone size, D gene, V gene, J gene. D genes are given only for firm matches. Size values are once, few and many counts, or a class for expanded clones, and some rows have none.

CDR3 protein: CACQYPGGTEAFF; CDR3 DNA: TGTGCCTGCCAGTATCCGGGAGGCACTGAAGCTTTCTTT; clone size: .; D gene: .; V gene: TRBV19; J gene: TRBJ1-1
CDR3 protein: CASSVTGRNTGELFF; CDR3 DNA: TGTGCCAGCAGCGTTACAGGGAGGAACACCGGGGAGCTGTTTTTT; clone size: .; D gene: .; V gene: TRBV9; J gene: TRBJ2-2
CDR3 protein: CASSGDRASSYEQYF; CDR3 DNA: TGTGCCAGCAGTGGAGACAGGGCGAGCTCCTACGAGCAGTACTTC; clone size: .; D gene: TRBD1; V gene: TRBV2; J gene: TRBJ2-7
CDR3 protein: CASSTLLVGELFF; CDR3 DNA: TGTGCCAGCAGCACCCTGCTAGTCGGGGAGCTGTTTTTT; clone size: .; D gene: .; V gene: TRBV9; J gene: TRBJ2-2
CDR3 protein: CASSDSSSNSNQPQHF; CDR3 DNA: TGTGCCAGCAGTGATTCAAGCTCGAATAGCAATCAGCCCCAGCATTTT; clone size: .; D gene: .; V gene: TRBV2; J gene: TRBJ1-5
CDR3 protein: CASSLDWEGRYEQYF; CDR3 DNA: TGTGCCAGCAGCTTAGATTGGGAAGGGAGATACGAGCAGTACTTC; clone size: .; D gene: .; V gene: TRBV11-3; J gene: TRBJ2-7
CDR3 protein: CASRQGPGESATQYF; CDR3 DNA: TGTGCCAGCAGGCAGGGTCCGGGGGAGAGCGCGACCCAGTACTTC; clone size: .; D gene: .; V gene: TRBV2; J gene: TRBJ2-5
CDR3 protein: CASSSRGTGDYEQYF; CDR3 DNA: TGTGCCAGCAGCTCCCGGGGGACGGGCGACTACGAGCAGTACTTC; clone size: .; D gene: .; V gene: TRBV28; J gene: TRBJ2-7
CDR3 protein: CASSDSLNYGYTF; CDR3 DNA: TGTGCCAGCAGCGACAGCCTTAACTATGGCTACACCTTC; clone size: once; D gene: .; V gene: TRBV6-6; J gene: TRBJ1-2
CDR3 protein: CASSHNPGTGGNQPQHF; CDR3 DNA: TGTGCCAGCAGTCACAACCCGGGGACAGGGGGGAACCAGCCCCAGCATTTT; clone size: few; D gene: TRBD1; V gene: TRBV6-6; J gene: TRBJ1-5
CDR3 protein: CASSQEGQGGTEAFF; CDR3 DNA: TGTGCCAGCAGCCAAGAGGGACAGGGAGGGACTGAAGCTTTCTTT; clone size: .; D gene: TRBD1; V gene: TRBV3-1/TRBV3-2; J gene: TRBJ1-1
CDR3 protein: CASNLATPTDTQYF; CDR3 DNA: TGTGCCAGCAATCTAGCCACCCCCACAGATACGCAGTATTTT; clone size: .; D gene: .; V gene: TRBV7-9; J gene: TRBJ2-3
CDR3 protein: CASSLWVSGDEQFF; CDR3 DNA: TGTGCCAGCAGCTTATGGGTTAGCGGCGATGAGCAGTTCTTC; clone size: .; D gene: .; V gene: TRBV7-8; J gene: TRBJ2-1
CDR3 protein: CASSPRGRGNEQFF; CDR3 DNA: TGTGCCAGCAGCCCCAGGGGCCGGGGTAATGAGCAGTTCTTC; clone size: .; D gene: .; V gene: TRBV7-2; J gene: TRBJ2-1
CDR3 protein: CASSLGQDQPQHF; CDR3 DNA: TGTGCCAGCAGCTTGGGACAGGATCAGCCCCAGCATTTT; clone size: .; D gene: .; V gene: TRBV5-4; J gene: TRBJ1-5
CDR3 protein: CASGLAGRRADTQYF; CDR3 DNA: TGTGCCAGCGGGCTAGCGGGGCGGAGGGCAGATACGCAGTATTTT; clone size: .; D gene: TRBD2; V gene: TRBV11-3; J gene: TRBJ2-3
CDR3 protein: CASSLGSSGNTIYF; CDR3 DNA: TGCGCCAGCAGCTTAGGGAGCTCTGGAAACACCATATATTTT; clone size: .; D gene: .; V gene: TRBV5-1; J gene: TRBJ1-3
CDR3 protein: CASRGGSTEAFF; CDR3 DNA: TGTGCCAGCAGAGGGGGAAGCACTGAAGCTTTCTTT; clone size: .; D gene: .; V gene: TRBV3-1/TRBV3-2; J gene: TRBJ1-1
CDR3 protein: CASSQGPPGDVGNTIYF; CDR3 DNA: TGCGCCAGCAGCCAAGGCCCCCCAGGGGATGTAGGAAACACCATATATTTT; clone size: .; D gene: .; V gene: TRBV4-1; J gene: TRBJ1-3
CDR3 protein: CASSSTGADTQYF; CDR3 DNA: TGTGCCAGCAGTTCGACAGGAGCAGATACGCAGTATTTT; clone size: .; D gene: .; V gene: TRBV7-9; J gene: TRBJ2-3
CDR3 protein: CASNEKTGANYGYTF; CDR3 DNA: TGTGCCAGTAACGAAAAGACAGGGGCGAACTATGGCTACACCTTC; clone size: .; D gene: TRBD1; V gene: TRBV19; J gene: TRBJ1-2
CDR3 protein: CASSQPTGEQYF; CDR3 DNA: TGTGCCAGCAGTCAACCGACTGGCGAGCAGTACTTC; clone size: .; D gene: .; V gene: TRBV6-2/TRBV6-3; J gene: TRBJ2-7
CDR3 protein: CASSVGQGGETQYF; CDR3 DNA: TGTGCCAGCAGCGTAGGACAGGGGGGAGAGACCCAGTACTTC; clone size: .; D gene: TRBD1; V gene: TRBV9; J gene: TRBJ2-5
CDR3 protein: CASSRGGQPQHF; CDR3 DNA: TGTGCCAGCAGCAGGGGGGGTCAGCCCCAGCATTTT; clone size: .; D gene: TRBD1; V gene: TRBV6-2/TRBV6-3; J gene: TRBJ1-5
CDR3 protein: CASSQFSDTGDSPLHF; CDR3 DNA: TGCGCCAGCAGTCAATTCTCGGACACGGGAGATTCACCCCTCCACTTT; clone size: .; D gene: .; V gene: TRBV23-1; J gene: TRBJ1-6
CDR3 protein: CAVPPFGTSGVWSTDTQYF; CDR3 DNA: TGTGCCGTGCCCCCGTTCGGGACTAGCGGGGTGTGGAGCACAGATACGCAGTATTTT; clone size: once; D gene: TRBD2; V gene: TRBV7-9; J gene: TRBJ2-3
CDR3 protein: CASSSSGGYEQYF; CDR3 DNA: TGTGCCAGCAGCTCAAGCGGGGGCTACGAGCAGTACTTC; clone size: .; D gene: TRBD2; V gene: TRBV7-9; J gene: TRBJ2-7
CDR3 protein: CASREVGRSSYNSPLHF; CDR3 DNA: TGTGCCAGCAGGGAAGTTGGGCGAAGCTCCTATAATTCACCCCTCCACTTT; clone size: .; D gene: .; V gene: TRBV6-1; J gene: TRBJ1-6
CDR3 protein: CASSGATGVGGYTF; CDR3 DNA: TGCGCCAGCAGCGGAGCGACAGGGGTTGGGGGCTACACCTTC; clone size: .; D gene: TRBD1; V gene: TRBV5-1; J gene: TRBJ1-2
CDR3 protein: CASSLRSLAGGQDQDTQYF; CDR3 DNA: TGTGCCAGCAGCCTCAGATCACTAGCGGGGGGCCAAGATCAGGATACGCAGTATTTT; clone size: .; D gene: TRBD2; V gene: TRBV9; J gene: TRBJ2-3